This T cell receptor (beta chain) derives from a study of cytomegalovirus exposure and HLA in healthy donors. Study results and limitations: Sequencing artifact likely explains a cluster of highly shared sequence variants.

About this clone: Its antigen is not identified.

PCR was performed using 60 Vbeta and 13 Jbeta primers. The assay was immunoSEQ multiplex PCR, and TCRdb's table has in-frame clones only and misses some. Among 150,000 to 190,000 clones listed, about three quarters were seen once. The CDR3 sequence is 14 residues long. CDR1 is SGHTA, CDR2 FQGNSA, per germline. With 5 bases removed from V and 7 bases from J, the gap between germline ends came to 15 bases. The sequence derives from a man aged 18-30 years in good health and CMV-seronegative. The sequenced sample consisted of PBMCs. V is TRBV7-2 and J is TRBJ2-1; D gene uncertain. In DNA form, the CDR3 reads TGTGCCAGCAGCCCAGACCCATCCGGGAATGAGCAGTTCTTC. Amino acid sequence: CASSPDPSGNEQFF.